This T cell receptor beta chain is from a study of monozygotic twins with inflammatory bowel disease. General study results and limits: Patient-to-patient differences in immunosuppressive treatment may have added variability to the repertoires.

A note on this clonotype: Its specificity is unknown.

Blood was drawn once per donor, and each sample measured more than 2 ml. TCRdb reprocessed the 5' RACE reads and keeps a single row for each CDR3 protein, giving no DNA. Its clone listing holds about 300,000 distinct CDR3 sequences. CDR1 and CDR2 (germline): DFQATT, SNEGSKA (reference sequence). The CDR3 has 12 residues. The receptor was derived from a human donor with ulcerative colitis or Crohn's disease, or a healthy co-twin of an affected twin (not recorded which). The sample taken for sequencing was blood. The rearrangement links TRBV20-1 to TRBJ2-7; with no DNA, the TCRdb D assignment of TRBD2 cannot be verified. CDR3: CSAWPTSHEQYF.